The clone carrying this T cell receptor beta chain showed up many times. The antigen is unknown. A clone one base away is much larger, so this may be a read error. Then a second PCR, running roughly 7 to 11 cycles, was carried out with a sample-barcoded 5' primer and a J-beta primer mix. Each CDR3 protein is one row after TCRdb ran MiXCR on the 5' RACE reads. The sample records 980,000 or so distinct CDR3 sequences, around 46% being singletons. The sample, approximately 10 milliliters of peripheral blood, was drawn from each donor. These data belong to a study of blood T cells in healthy people across ages. Study findings and constraints: Higher diversity, along with more naive CD4+ cells, distinguished long-lived donors from aged donors. The diversity estimates, figures obtained from one million T cells, were considered underestimates. Per million T cells, the diversity of TCR beta decreased roughly linearly as age advanced.

This CDR3 has 13 residues. V shed 3 bases and J shed 6 bases, with 12 bases lying between them. Per the germline V gene, CDR1 is SGHRS and CDR2 is YFSETQ. The clonotype comes from a man between 25 and 39 years old in good health. The J gene is TRBJ1-1, the V gene TRBV5-1; D remains unclear. Sequenced: blood. The CDR3 spells CASSCPGSPEAFF. For the CDR3, the DNA is TGCGCCAGCAGCTGTCCAGGTAGCCCTGAAGCTTTCTTT. Supplemented by reference TRBV5-1 and TRBJ1-1, the full variable domain reads KAGVTQTPRYLIKTRGQQVTLSCSPISGHRSVSWYQQTPGQGLQFLFEYFSETQRNKGNFPGRFSGRQFSNSRSEMNVSTLELGDSALYLCASSCPGSPEAFFGQGTRLTVV.